Listed below are T cell receptor beta chains from one sample, sequenced in a study of CD8+CD57+ T cells in acquired aplastic anemia. TCRdb reanalysed the reads using MiXCR and keeps one entry per CDR3 protein. The data contain about 290,000 distinct CDR3 sequences, 45% to 65% of them singletons. The sequenced sample consisted of sorted CD4+, CD8+, or CD8+CD57+ T cells (not recorded which) from PBMCs. All receptors come from a human donor with aplastic anemia. Both conserved end residues are part of each CDR3. D genes are given only for firm matches. Size is omitted from some rows. Given values are once, few, many or a class for expanded clones.

size	V	J	D	DNA	CDR3
-	TRBV15	TRBJ2-3	TRBD1	TGTGCCACCAGCCGGACAGGGGGGGGCACAGATACGCAGTATTTT	CATSRTGGGTDTQYF
once	TRBV2	TRBJ2-6	TRBD2	TGTGCCAGCACCTTCGGCGGACTAGCGGGAGACTCAAGCTCTGGGGCCAACGTCCTGACTTTC	CASTFGGLAGDSSSGANVLTF
-	TRBV29-1	TRBJ2-1	-	TGCAGCATGAGAAACAATGAGCAGTTCTTC	CSMRNNEQFF
-	TRBV7-2	TRBJ1-4	-	TGTGCCAGCAGCTTAGTCTGGTCAGAGTATGAAAAACTGTTTTTT	CASSLVWSEYEKLFF
many	TRBV6-6	TRBJ1-4	-	TGTGCCAGCAGTTTAGACGGCGGTGGGGGGAGGGAACTGTTTTTT	CASSLDGGGGRELFF
many	TRBV11-2	TRBJ1-4	TRBD1	TGTGCCAGCAGCTCGGACAGGGGGCTGGGTAATGAAAAACTGTTTTTT	CASSSDRGLGNEKLFF
many	TRBV6-2/TRBV6-3	TRBJ2-3	TRBD2	TGTGCCAGCAGGGAAATCGGGACTAGCACGACAGATACGCAGTATTTT	CASREIGTSTTDTQYF
-	TRBV29-1	TRBJ1-1	-	TGCAGCGTGTCCAGGGTGAACACTGAAGCTTTCTTT	CSVSRVNTEAFF
-	TRBV6-5	TRBJ1-5	-	TGTGCCAGCACGACCCAGAGGGGTCGTCAGCCCCAGCATTTT	CASTTQRGRQPQHF
-	TRBV9	TRBJ1-1	-	TGTGCCAGCAGCTCCATAAACACTGAAGCTTTCTTT	CASSSINTEAFF
-	TRBV7-9	TRBJ2-5	TRBD2	TGTGCCAGCAGCTTTCCGACTAGCGGGGAAGAGACCCAGTACTTC	CASSFPTSGEETQYF
-	TRBV14	TRBJ2-1	-	TGTGCCAGCAGCCAAATGGGGCTGAGGGGGTCCAATGAGCAGTTCTTC	CASSQMGLRGSNEQFF
few	TRBV2	TRBJ2-2	-	TGTGCCAGCAGTGGTCGCAGGAACACCGGGGAGCTGTTTTTT	CASSGRRNTGELFF
-	TRBV7-2	TRBJ2-7	-	TGTGCCCGCAGCTTAGCACACAGGGCCCACGAGCAGTACTTC	CARSLAHRAHEQYF
many	TRBV19	TRBJ1-1	TRBD1	TGTGCCAGTAGAACCAGACAGGGGAACACTGAAGCTTTCTTT	CASRTRQGNTEAFF
-	TRBV15	TRBJ2-7	-	TGTGCCACCAGCAGAGATTCCCCCAAGGCTAGCGTCGACTACGAGCAGTACTTC	CATSRDSPKASVDYEQYF
-	TRBV13	TRBJ2-7	TRBD2	TGTGCCAGCAGCCAACCCACTAGCGCGAACTACGAGCAGTACTTC	CASSQPTSANYEQYF